This T cell receptor beta chain was sequenced for a study of blood T cell repertoires in COVID-19. Study details: Acute and convalescent COVID-19 samples came from the United States, Italy and Spain.

The germline V gene has CDR1 GTSNPN and CDR2 SVGIG (reference sequence). V gave up 2 bases and J gave up 2 bases, with 10 bases separating them. The CDR3 length is 14 residues. This clone was observed a handful of times. Participants were aged about 18 to 100 years from roughly 26 US areas. Two negative PCRs, clearance, or symptom resolution were required of recovered Cohort 3 donors. Using immunoSEQ multiplex PCR, the repertoire was profiled, and TCRdb retains in-frame clones only, with some absent. Found here are approximately 450,000 clones, more than 80% of them singletons; the top ten hold around 1.1%.

The receptor was isolated from a man aged 25 to 40 who had recovered from COVID-19. The sample taken for sequencing was PBMCs or T cells enriched from blood (not recorded which). This chain connects TRBV30 to TRBJ1-3; D gene uncertain. The chain's CDR3 is CAWSMRLAGNTIYF. CDR3 coding DNA: TGTGCCTGGAGTATGAGATTGGCTGGAAACACCATATATTTT. Combining the CDR3 with reference TRBV30 and TRBJ1-3 gives the whole variable domain SQTIHQWPATLVQPVGSPLSLECTVEGTSNPNLYWYRQAAGRGLQLLFYSVGIGQISSEVPQNLSASRPQDRQFILSSKKLLLSDSGFYLCAWSMRLAGNTIYFGEGSWLTVV.